This T cell receptor (beta chain) is from a study of OX40 agonist ivuxolimab in advanced cancers. In the study overall: The patients got ivuxolimab, which is an agonistic anti-OX40 (CD134) antibody. Dose-escalation subjects each had hepatocellular carcinoma, melanoma, renal cell or head and neck cancer.

Measured with immunoSEQ multiplex PCR; TCRdb has only the in-frame clones, and not every one. The sample lists approximately 82,000 clones, roughly four fifths occurring once. The CDR3 contains 14 residues. V was shortened by 1 base and J by 2 bases, with 8 bases between the two germline ends. CDR1 is SEHNR, CDR2 FQNEAQ, per germline (reference sequence). Samples were taken at baseline and on day 1 of cycles 4 and 7. Turning to this clone: The antigen is not known.

Study conclusions and caveats: CD8+ T cells showed, on average, more clonal expansion than CD4+ cells.

The rearrangement uses TRBV7-9 and TRBJ1-1; a weak D match, TRBD1 (5 bases). The clonotype originates from an adult with an advanced solid tumor such as melanoma, head and neck, liver or kidney cancer. Sequencing was performed on CD4+ or CD8+ T cells sorted from blood, taken in a trial of the OX40 agonist ivuxolimab. The CDR3 bases are TGTGCCAGCAGCTTAGGCCAGGGAAACACTGAAGCTTTCTTT. It codes for CASSLGQGNTEAFF.